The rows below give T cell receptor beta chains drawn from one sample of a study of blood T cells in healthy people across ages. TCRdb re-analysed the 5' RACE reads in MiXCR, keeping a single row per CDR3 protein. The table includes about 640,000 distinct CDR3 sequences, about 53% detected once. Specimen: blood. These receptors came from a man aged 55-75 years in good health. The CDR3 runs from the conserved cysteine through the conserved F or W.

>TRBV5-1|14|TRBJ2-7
CASSLAKGGAEQYF
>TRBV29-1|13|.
CSVEDREGNEQYF
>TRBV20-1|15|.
CSATPASGGAYEQYF
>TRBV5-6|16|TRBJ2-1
CASSFRLGKSYNEQFF
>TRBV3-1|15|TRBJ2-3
CASSQGLAGLDTQYF
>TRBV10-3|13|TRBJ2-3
CAIMGSSTDTQYF
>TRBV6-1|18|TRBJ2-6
CASSESGTGRTGANVLTF
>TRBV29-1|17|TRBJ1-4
CSAIIRDRGLSNEKLFF
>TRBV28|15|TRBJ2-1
CASSLLAGNRGEQFF
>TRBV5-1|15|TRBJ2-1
CASSGSGAAYNEQFF
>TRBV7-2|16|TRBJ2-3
CASSRVGGGSTDTQYF
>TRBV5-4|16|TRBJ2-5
CASSFFRGHWQETQYF
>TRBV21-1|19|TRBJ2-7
CASSKRRGGDAGSSYEQYF
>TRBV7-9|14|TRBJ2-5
CASSRETLQETQYF
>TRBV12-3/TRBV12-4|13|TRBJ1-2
CASSSVANYGYTF
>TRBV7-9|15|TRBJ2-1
CASSFTGARQGEQFF
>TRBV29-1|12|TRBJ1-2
CSADPGSGGYTF
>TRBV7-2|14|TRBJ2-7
CASSLALDSYEQYF
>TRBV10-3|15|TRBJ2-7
CAISEPGPTAYEQYF
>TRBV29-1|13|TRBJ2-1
CSKQGTRDNEQFF
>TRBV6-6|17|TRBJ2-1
CASSSRSIETGPNEQFF
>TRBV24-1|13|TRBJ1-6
CATSETQRSPLHF
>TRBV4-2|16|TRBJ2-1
CASSQGLTQGSDEQFF
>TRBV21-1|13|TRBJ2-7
CASSKRGGGEQYF
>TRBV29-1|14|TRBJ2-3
CSVPPGLSTDTQYF
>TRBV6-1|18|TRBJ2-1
CASRTQGLAGRSYNEQFF
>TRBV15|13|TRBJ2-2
CATNRGFSGELFF